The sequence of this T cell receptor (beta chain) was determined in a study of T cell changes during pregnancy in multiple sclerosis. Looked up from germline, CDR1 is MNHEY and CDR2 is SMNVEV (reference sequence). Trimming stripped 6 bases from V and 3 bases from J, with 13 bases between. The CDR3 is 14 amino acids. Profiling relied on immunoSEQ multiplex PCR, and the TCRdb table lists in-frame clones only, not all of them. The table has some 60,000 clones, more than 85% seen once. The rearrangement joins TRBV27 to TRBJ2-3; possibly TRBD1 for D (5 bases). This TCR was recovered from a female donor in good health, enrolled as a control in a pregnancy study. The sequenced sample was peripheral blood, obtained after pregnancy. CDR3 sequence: CASRSGKKTDTQYF. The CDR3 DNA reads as TGTGCCAGCAGGTCAGGGAAAAAAACAGATACGCAGTATTTT.